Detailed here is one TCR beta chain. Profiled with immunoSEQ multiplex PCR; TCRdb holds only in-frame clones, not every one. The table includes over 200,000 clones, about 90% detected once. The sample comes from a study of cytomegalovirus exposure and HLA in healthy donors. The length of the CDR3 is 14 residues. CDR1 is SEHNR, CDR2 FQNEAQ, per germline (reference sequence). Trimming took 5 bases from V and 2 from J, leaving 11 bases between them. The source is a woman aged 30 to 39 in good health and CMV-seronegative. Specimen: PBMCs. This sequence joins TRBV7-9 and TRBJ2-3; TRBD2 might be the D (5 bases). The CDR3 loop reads CASSRSGPTDTQYF. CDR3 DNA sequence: TGTGCCAGCAGCCGCAGCGGACCCACAGATACGCAGTATTTT.